This T cell receptor beta chain was retrieved from a study of T cells in Graves' hyperthyroidism and ophthalmopathy. The overall study: At initial diagnosis, before any treatment had begun, peripheral blood was obtained.

Germline V gene sequence: CDR1 SGHRS, CDR2 YFSETQ. Trimming pared 3 bases from V and 3 bases from J, leaving 12 bases between. The CDR3 consists of 14 residues. This clonotype was observed at least ten times. Its antigen is as yet unknown. Amplification yielded TCR beta CDR3 regions, with RNA transcripts as the source. During a first-round RT-PCR of the TCR CDR3, the HTBI primer set was used. From the multiplex PCR reads, TCRdb called clonotypes with MiXCR, one entry per CDR3 protein. The top ten hold about a sixth of the sample, which has some 700,000 distinct CDR3 sequences, roughly 17% seen once. Findings and limits, study-wide: Most thyroid clonotypes expanded above 0.001 were also detected in blood.

The sequence was obtained from a man aged 50 to 60 with Graves' hyperthyroidism. The chain has TRBV5-1 and TRBJ1-1; D perhaps matches TRBD1 (6 bases). Sequenced input: blood. CDR3 residues: CASSSQGSDTEAFF. Here the CDR3 DNA reads TGCGCCAGCAGCTCACAGGGCTCGGACACTGAAGCTTTCTTT.